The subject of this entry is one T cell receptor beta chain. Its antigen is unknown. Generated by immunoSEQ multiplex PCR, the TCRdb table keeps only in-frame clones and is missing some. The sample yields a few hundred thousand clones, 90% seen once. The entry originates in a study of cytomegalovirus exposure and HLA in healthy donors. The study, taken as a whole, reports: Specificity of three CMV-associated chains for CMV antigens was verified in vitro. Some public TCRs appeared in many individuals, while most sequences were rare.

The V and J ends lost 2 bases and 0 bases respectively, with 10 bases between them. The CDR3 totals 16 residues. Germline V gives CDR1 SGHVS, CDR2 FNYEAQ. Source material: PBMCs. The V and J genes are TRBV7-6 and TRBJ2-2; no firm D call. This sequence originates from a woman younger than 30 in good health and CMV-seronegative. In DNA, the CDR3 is TGTGCCAGCAGCTTATACTGGGCCCCGAACACCGGGGAGCTGTTTTTT. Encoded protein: CASSLYWAPNTGELFF.